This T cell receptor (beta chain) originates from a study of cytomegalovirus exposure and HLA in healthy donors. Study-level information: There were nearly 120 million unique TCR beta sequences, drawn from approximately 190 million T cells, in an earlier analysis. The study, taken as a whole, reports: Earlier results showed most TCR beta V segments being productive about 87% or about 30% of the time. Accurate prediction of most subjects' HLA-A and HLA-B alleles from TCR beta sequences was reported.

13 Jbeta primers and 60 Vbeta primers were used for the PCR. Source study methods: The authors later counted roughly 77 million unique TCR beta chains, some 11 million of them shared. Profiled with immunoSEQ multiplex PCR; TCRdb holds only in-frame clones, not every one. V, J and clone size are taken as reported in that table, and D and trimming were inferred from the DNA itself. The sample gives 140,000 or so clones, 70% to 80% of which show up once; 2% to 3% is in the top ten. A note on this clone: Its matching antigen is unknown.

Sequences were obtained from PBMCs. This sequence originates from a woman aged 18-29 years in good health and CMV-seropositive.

The CDR3 bases are TGTGCCAGCTCACTGTACAGGGGAGACACTGAAGCTTTCTTT. As protein: CASSLYRGDTEAFF. This chain joins TRBV18 and TRBJ1-1, with 7 bases that match TRBD1. Germline V gene sequence: CDR1 KGHSH, CDR2 LQKENI. The CDR3 has 14 residues. The V and J ends lost 4 bases and 3 bases, in that order; junction bases with no gene match: 5.